This T cell receptor beta chain was recovered during a study of regulatory T cells in long-lasting Graves disease (dated by TCRdb to the early 2020s). For context, the study as a whole: Patients with newly diagnosed Graves' disease had been on antithyroid drugs for under 3 months. Peripheral blood TCR sequencing and RNA sequencing compared persistent Graves' disease patients with newly diagnosed Graves' disease patients. The study was conducted in China and was registered as a clinical trial. A total of 33 samples were covered by TCR sequencing, comprising 13 persistent and roughly 20 newly diagnosed Graves' disease patients. General conclusions and limits of the study: Persistent Graves' disease patients showed lower TCR Shannon entropy and fewer highly expanded clones than newly diagnosed patients, suggesting clonal expansion. The study examined only peripheral blood because the primary lesion, thyroid tissue, could not be accessed. The small sample size was acknowledged by the authors as a limitation that may reduce accuracy. Preferential use of TRBV28, TRBJ1-2 and TRBJ2-5 was observed in persistent disease, whereas TRBV20-1 and TRBJ2-1 were favored in newly diagnosed disease. Only the TCR beta chain was sequenced and analyzed. Patients with persistent disease shared more public clonotypes (about 2,500) than newly diagnosed patients did (about 1,000).

This sample's time point label indicates: newly diagnosed GD, antithyroid drugs for less than 3 months. For both TCR sequencing and RNA sequencing, RNA was extracted from PBMCs in TRIzol. The diagnosis of Graves' disease followed American Thyroid Association guidelines. The patients came from an endocrinology department in Xi'an, China. Each patient gave approximately 10 milliliters of peripheral blood, collected in an EDTA anticoagulant tube. Ficoll Paque Plus density gradient separation was used to isolate PBMCs, and no additional T cell sorting was done. An Agilent 2100 Bioanalyzer and agarose gel were used to assess RNA quality, and a NanoDrop 2000 was used to measure RNA concentration. The CDR3 numbers 16 residues from cysteine through phenylalanine. Kept here is only the CDR3 DNA, which spans 48 bases and is read in frame from base 1. V sheds 0 bases and J sheds 4 bases, leaving 19 bases between their ends. The germline V gene (reference sequence) gives CDR1 as DFQATT and CDR2 as SNEGSKA.

Concerning this clonotype itself: Its antigen is currently not known. No base-level quality is on record; no much larger clone is a single base apart.

Libraries were prepared through multiplex PCR. The run used an Illumina HiSeq 4000. TCR beta libraries were built with iRepertoire HTBI primers and Arm-PCR amplification of CDR3 regions. Before sequencing, the PCR products went through gel purification. In the source study's methods: Across samples, 60 to 80 TRBV and around 15 TRBJ segments were identified and used for gene usage analysis of CDR3 amino acid clonotypes. COPE and FqMerger were used to merge the filtered high-quality paired reads into contigs. BLAST was used to align contigs to IMGT TRBV, TRBD and TRBJ reference genes, with CDR3 defined following IMGT. Any clonotype with a frequency above 0.1% was counted as a highly expanded clone. Shannon entropy served as the measure of repertoire diversity, while the Gini coefficient captured V-J evenness. A clonotype found in more than one individual was treated as public. Starting from the raw public reads, TCRdb applied fastp trimming at Q25, assembled clones with MiXCR and retained in-frame beta chains. Rows merge per CDR3 protein into single entries with the most common DNA and genes. TCRdb, not the authors, supplied the V and J calls. This sample is represented by hundreds of thousands of distinct CDR3 sequences; over 15% of them were singletons. Clones ranked in the top ten supply 25% to 30% of the sample.

These same data were also listed under a study on T cells in Graves' hyperthyroidism and ophthalmopathy. Reported in the second study: Graves' hyperthyroidism was defined as stable when no progression to ophthalmopathy occurred over 18 months of follow-up. Hyperthyroidism patients were newly diagnosed, had a disease duration of under 2 months, and were aged 18 to 65 years. Any patient with an uncontrolled infection, another autoimmune disease, pregnancy or lactation was excluded. Diagnoses were established on the basis of clinical symptoms, serum thyroxine and TRAb, thyroid ultrasound, and orbital computed tomography. The TCR CDR3 was subjected to a first round of RT-PCR using the HTBI primer set and the Qiagen OneStep RT-PCR kit. Most expanded thyroid clonotypes (frequency above 0.001) were also found in blood, which suggests that blood repertoires may mirror thyroid immune responses. A 13 V-J signature model separated ophthalmopathy from stable hyperthyroidism, with around 88% sensitivity and about 81% specificity in cross-validation and 80%/75% in testing. During validation, the model predicted progression to ophthalmopathy a median of about 6.3 months ahead of onset, with almost 71% sensitivity and about 75% specificity. A discovery cohort of approximately 97 patients, about 40 with Graves' ophthalmopathy and under 60 with stable Graves' hyperthyroidism, was used to find distinguishing TCR V-J signatures. Whether ophthalmopathy could be predicted prospectively was tested in an independent validation cohort made up of 18 to 20 hyperthyroidism patients plus 17 patients who later progressed to ophthalmopathy. The roughly 91 discovery patients were randomly divided into training and test sets at a 7:3 ratio. Thyroid tissue and blood T-cell repertoires from six Graves' hyperthyroidism patients were also compared in the study. Following sampling, methimazole starting at 30 mg daily was given to hyperthyroidism patients, and high-dose intravenous methylprednisolone was given to ophthalmopathy patients. A second multiplex PCR round built the libraries, followed by size selection and purification. Paired-end sequencing of the libraries was performed with 100 bp reads on an Illumina HiSeq2000. SOAPnuke was used to process the raw data, throwing out any read that contained adapters or uncalled bases, had a mean Phred below 15, or lacked an exact constant-primer or identifier match. High-quality paired reads were merged with COPE v1.2.5, and unique nucleotide sequences were defined as clonotypes. Clonotypes were aligned to IMGT TRBV, TRBD and TRBJ reference segments using MiTCR v1.1. The analysis included only V-J combinations with a frequency above 0.0001, which together covered around 99% of the repertoires. A TCS score was defined as the ratio between F50 (clonal expansion) and ExV (chaos), using BLOSUM62-based TCRdist between CDR3 peptides within each V-J. Welch's t-statistics and random forest reduced roughly 500 V-J features to some 14, which were used in a naive Bayes classifier (R e1071). No statistical method was used to set the sample size in advance, and investigators knew the group allocation. TCR Vbeta CDR3 sequencing of around 130 peripheral blood samples (around 45 ophthalmopathy, some 75 hyperthyroidism and about 17 progressor patients) is reported in the paper.

The sample was peripheral blood mononuclear cells (PBMCs), taken at new diagnosis, from a patient treated with antithyroid drugs. In this chain, TRBV20-1 is recombined with TRBJ2-7, with the D call tentatively TRBD1 or TRBD2, each fitting 5 bases. This TCR was recovered from a man aged 40-55 years with Graves disease. Donor details come from another sample of the same person, matched by shared clones. This receptor has the CDR3 CSARDQAGTRVYEQYF. The base sequence is TGCAGTGCTAGAGATCAGGCAGGGACCAGGGTTTACGAGCAGTACTTC.